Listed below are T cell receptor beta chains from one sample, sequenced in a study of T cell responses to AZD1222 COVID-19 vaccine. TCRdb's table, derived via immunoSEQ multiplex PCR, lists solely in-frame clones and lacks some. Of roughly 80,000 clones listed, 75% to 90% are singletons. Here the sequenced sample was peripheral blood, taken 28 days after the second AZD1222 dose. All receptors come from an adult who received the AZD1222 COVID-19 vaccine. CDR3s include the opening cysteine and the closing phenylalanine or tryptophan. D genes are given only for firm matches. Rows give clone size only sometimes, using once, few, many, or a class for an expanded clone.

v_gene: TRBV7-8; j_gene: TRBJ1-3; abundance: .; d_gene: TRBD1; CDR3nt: TGTGCCAGCAGCTTAGGGGTACAGGGGGTTGGAAACACCATATATTTT; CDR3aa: CASSLGVQGVGNTIYF
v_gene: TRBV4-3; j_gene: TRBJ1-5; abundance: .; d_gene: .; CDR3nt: TGCGCCAGCAGCCAGGATCGGGACGTTAGCAATCAGCCCCAGCATTTT; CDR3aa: CASSQDRDVSNQPQHF
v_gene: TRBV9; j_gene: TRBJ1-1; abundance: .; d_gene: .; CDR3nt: TGTGCCAGCAGCGTAGGAACAGAGAACACTGAAGCTTTCTTT; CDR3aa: CASSVGTENTEAFF
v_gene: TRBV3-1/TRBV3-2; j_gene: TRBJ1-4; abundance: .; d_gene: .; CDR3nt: TGTGCCAGCAGCCAAGATTTGGGCAGGGTCCCCGTCAAACTGTTTTTT; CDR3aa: CASSQDLGRVPVKLFF
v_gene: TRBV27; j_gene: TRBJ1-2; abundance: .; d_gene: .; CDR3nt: TGTGCCAGCAGTTTAGCCTTTTCAGGGAACTATGGCTACACCTTC; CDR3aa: CASSLAFSGNYGYTF
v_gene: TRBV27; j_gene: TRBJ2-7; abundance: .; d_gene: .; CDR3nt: TGTGCCAGCAGTTTATCCCGGGACACTTACGAGCAGTACTTC; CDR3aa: CASSLSRDTYEQYF
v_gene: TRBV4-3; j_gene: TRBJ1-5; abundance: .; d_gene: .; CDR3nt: TGCGCCAGCAGCCCTGCGGTGGGTCAGCCCCAGCATTTT; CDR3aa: CASSPAVGQPQHF
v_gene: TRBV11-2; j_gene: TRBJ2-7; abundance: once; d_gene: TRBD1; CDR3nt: TGTGCCAGCAGTCGACTTGCGGGGACAGGGTCCTACGAGCAGTACTTC; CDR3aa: CASSRLAGTGSYEQYF
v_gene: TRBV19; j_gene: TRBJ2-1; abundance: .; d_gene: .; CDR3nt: TGTGCCAGTAGTACCGCTAGGGATGAGCAGTTCTTC; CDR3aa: CASSTARDEQFF
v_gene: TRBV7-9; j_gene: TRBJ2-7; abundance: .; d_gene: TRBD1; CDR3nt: TGTGCCAGCAGGCCAAGACAGGGAGAGGACGAGCAGTACTTC; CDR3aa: CASRPRQGEDEQYF
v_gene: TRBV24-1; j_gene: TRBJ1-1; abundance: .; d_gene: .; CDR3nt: TGTGCCACCCGCTTGAAGGAGAACACTGAAGCTTTCTTT; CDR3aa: CATRLKENTEAFF
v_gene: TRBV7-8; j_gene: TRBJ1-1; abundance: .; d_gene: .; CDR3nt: TGTGCCAGCAGCTTAGTATTGGGCAGTAGCACTGAAGCTTTCTTT; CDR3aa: CASSLVLGSSTEAFF
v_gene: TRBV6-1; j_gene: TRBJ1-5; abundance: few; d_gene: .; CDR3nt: TGTGCCAGCAGTGAAATAGAGTTAGTCCTCAATCAGCCCCAGCATTTT; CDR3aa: CASSEIELVLNQPQHF
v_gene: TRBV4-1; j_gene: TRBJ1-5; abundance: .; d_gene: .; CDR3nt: TGCGCCAGCAGCCTTGAAGCATATAGCAATCAGCCCCAGCATTTT; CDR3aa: CASSLEAYSNQPQHF
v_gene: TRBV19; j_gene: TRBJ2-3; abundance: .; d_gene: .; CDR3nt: TGTGCCAGTATGGACAGATGGAGTGGAGATACGCAGTATTTT; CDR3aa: CASMDRWSGDTQYF
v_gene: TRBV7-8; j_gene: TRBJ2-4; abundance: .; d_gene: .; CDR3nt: TGTGCCAGCAGCTTAGAGGGACTTCTAGCCAAAAACATTCAGTACTTC; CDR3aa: CASSLEGLLAKNIQYF
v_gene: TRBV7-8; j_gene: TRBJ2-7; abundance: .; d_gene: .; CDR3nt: TGTGCCAGCAGCTTAGATTACTTCGAGCAGTACTTC; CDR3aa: CASSLDYFEQYF
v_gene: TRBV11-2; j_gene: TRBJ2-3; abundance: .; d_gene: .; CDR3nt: TGTGCCAGCAGCTTGCGGGTTGGAGTCGGTCGCCAAGATACGCAGTATTTT; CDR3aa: CASSLRVGVGRQDTQYF
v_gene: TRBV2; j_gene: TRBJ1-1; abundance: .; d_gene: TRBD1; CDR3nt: TGTGCCAGCAGTGGACGGACAGGGTCGGGCACTGAAGCTTTCTTT; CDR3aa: CASSGRTGSGTEAFF
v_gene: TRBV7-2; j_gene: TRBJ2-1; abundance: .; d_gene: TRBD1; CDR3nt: TGTGCCAGCAGCTTAGCGCAGGGGGTCAGATCTCTAGTCTTC; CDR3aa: CASSLAQGVRSLVF
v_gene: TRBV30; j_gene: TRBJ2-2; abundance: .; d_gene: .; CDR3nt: TGTGCCTGGAGGTGGGGGGGGGCGACCACCGGGGAGCTGTTTTTT; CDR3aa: CAWRWGGATTGELFF
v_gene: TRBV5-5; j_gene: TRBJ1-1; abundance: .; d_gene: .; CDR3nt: TGTGCCAGCAGCTTGGAACCTGGACAGATTAAAGCTTTCTTT; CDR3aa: CASSLEPGQIKAFF
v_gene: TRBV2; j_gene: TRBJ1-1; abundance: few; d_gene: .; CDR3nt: TGTGCCAGCAGTGATCAGGGACGAGAAGCTTTCTTT; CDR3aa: CASSDQGREAFF
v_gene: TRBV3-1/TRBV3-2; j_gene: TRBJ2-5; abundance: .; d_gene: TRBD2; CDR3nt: TGTGCCAGCAGCCAGCAACTAGCGGGGGGAGAGACCCAGTACTTC; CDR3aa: CASSQQLAGGETQYF
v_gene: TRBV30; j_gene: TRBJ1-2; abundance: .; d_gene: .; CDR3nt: TGTGCCGGACGAGGGTGGGTCCAAACCTTTGGTCTCGGCTACACCTTC; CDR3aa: CAGRGWVQTFGLGYTF
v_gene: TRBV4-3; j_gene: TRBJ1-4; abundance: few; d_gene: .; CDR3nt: TGCGCCAGCAGCCGTTCGGGCGGTAATGAAAAACTGTTTTTT; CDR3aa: CASSRSGGNEKLFF
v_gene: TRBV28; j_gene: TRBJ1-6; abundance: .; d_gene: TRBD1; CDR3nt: TGTGCCAGCAGTTTAGGATCCGGGACAGGTTCAATATGGGGCTCACCCCTCCACTTT; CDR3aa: CASSLGSGTGSIWGSPLHF
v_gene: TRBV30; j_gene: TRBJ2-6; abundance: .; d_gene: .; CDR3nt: TGTGCCTGGAGTCGGGGAAGGATACGGACTGGGGCCAACGTCCTGACTTTC; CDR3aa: CAWSRGRIRTGANVLTF
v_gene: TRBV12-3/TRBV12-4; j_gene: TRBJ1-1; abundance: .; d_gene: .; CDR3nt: TGTGCCAGCAGCAAGTGGGCTGAAGCTTTCTTT; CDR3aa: CASSKWAEAFF
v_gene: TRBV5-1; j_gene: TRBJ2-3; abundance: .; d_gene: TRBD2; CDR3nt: TGCGCCAGCACCCTACTAGCGGGGGCCCACACAGATACGCAGTATTTT; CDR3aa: CASTLLAGAHTDTQYF
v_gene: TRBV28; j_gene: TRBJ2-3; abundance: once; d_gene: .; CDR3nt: TGTGCCAGCACTTCTGGGGGCCGAACAGATACGCAGTATTTT; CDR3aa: CASTSGGRTDTQYF
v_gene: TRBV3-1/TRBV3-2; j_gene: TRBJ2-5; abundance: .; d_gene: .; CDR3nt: TGTGCCAGCAGCCAAGATGCGGGGAGGCCGGAGACCCAGTACTTC; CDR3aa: CASSQDAGRPETQYF
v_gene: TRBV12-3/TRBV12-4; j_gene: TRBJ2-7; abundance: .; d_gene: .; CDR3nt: TGTGCCAGCAGTTTAGGTTACGAGCAGTACTTC; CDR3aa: CASSLGYEQYF
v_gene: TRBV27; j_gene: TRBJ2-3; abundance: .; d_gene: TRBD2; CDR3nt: TGTGCCAGCAGTTCGACAGCGGGGGGGAACACAGATACGCAGTATTTT; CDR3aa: CASSSTAGGNTDTQYF
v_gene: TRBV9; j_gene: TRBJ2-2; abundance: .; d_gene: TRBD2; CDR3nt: TGTGCCAGCAGCCCTGTTCCTAGCGGAGCCGGGGAGCTGTTTTTT; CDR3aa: CASSPVPSGAGELFF
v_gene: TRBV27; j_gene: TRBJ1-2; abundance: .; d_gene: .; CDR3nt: TGTGCCAGCAGTTTTGGGTCCCGAGGATCTGGCTACACCTTC; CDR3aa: CASSFGSRGSGYTF
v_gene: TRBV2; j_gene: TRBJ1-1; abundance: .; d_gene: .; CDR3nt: TGTGCCAGCAGTGAATTGGGAATCGGGACTGAAGCTTTCTTT; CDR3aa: CASSELGIGTEAFF
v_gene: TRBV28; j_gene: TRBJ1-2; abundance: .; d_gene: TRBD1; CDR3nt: TGTGCCAGCAGTCTAGGACAGGATAACTATGGCTACACCTTC; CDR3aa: CASSLGQDNYGYTF
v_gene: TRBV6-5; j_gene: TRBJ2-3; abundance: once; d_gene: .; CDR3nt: TGTGCCAGCAGTTACCCGCTGGAGGGCCACACAGATACGCAGTATTTT; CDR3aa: CASSYPLEGHTDTQYF
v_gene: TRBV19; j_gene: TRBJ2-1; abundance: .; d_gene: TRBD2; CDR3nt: TGTGCCAGTAGTTCTAGCGGAGGCTACAATGAGCAGTTCTTC; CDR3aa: CASSSSGGYNEQFF
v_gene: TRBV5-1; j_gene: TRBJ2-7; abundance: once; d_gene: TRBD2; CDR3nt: TGCGCCAGCAGCCCGGGGTCCGGGACTAGCGGGGGTTTATACGAGCAGTACTTC; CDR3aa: CASSPGSGTSGGLYEQYF
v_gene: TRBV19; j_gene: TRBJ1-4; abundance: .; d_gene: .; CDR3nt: TGTGCCAGCAAAAACGGCCAGAGGAATGAAAAACTGTTTTTT; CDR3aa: CASKNGQRNEKLFF
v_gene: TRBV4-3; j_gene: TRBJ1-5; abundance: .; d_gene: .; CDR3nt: TGCGCCAGCAGCCAAGATCTCGACCCAACGGGTCAGCCCCAGCATTTT; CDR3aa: CASSQDLDPTGQPQHF
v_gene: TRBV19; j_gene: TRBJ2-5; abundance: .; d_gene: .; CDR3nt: TGTGCCAGTAGTATTGAGGGGGAGACCCAGTACTTC; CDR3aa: CASSIEGETQYF
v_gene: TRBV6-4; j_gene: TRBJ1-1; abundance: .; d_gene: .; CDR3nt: TGTGCCAGCAGTGACCGGGACAACACTGAAGCTTTCTTT; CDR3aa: CASSDRDNTEAFF
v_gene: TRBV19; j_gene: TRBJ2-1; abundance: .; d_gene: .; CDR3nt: TGTGCCAGTACGGGGTGGGATGAGCAGTTCTTC; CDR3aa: CASTGWDEQFF
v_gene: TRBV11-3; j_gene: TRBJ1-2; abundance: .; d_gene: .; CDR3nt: TGTGCCAGCAGCTTAGGGGGAATTGGGCCCCGATTTTCGGACACCTTC; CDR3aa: CASSLGGIGPRFSDTF
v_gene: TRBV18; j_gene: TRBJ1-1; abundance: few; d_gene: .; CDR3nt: TGTGCCAGCTCACCGGACGTTTACACCCTGAACACTGAAGCTTTCTTT; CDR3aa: CASSPDVYTLNTEAFF
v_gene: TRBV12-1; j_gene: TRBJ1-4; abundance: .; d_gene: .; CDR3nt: TGTGCCAGCAGCCCCTGCAGGGTTTGGAAGGGTAATGAAAAACTGTTTTTT; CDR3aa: CASSPCRVWKGNEKLFF
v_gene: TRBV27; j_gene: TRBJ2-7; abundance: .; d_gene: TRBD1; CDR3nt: TGTGCCAGCAGTACACAGGGGGCTAGCTCCTACGAGCAGTACTTC; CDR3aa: CASSTQGASSYEQYF
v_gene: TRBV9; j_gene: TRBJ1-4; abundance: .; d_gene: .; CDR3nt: TGTGCCAGCAGCCCTAACCCCTCCGAAAAACTGTTTTTT; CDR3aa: CASSPNPSEKLFF
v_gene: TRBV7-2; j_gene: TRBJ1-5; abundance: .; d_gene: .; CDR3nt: TGTGCCAGCAGCTCCAGGGGATTTGGCCAGCCCCAGCATTTT; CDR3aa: CASSSRGFGQPQHF
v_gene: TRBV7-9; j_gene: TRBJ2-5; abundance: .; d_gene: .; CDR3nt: TGTGCCAGCAGCCAGGTGGAGGTTTCGGAGACCCAGTACTTC; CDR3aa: CASSQVEVSETQYF
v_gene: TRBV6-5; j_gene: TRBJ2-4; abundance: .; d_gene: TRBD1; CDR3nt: TGTGCCAGCAATAGACACAGGGGGCTGGAAAACATTCAGTACTTC; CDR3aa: CASNRHRGLENIQYF